The rows below give T cell receptor beta chains drawn from one sample of a study of blood T cell repertoires in COVID-19. Some clones are missing from TCRdb's copy, which holds only in-frame ones; the method was immunoSEQ multiplex PCR. The table lists approximately 500,000 clones, about 89% of them singletons. Sequencing used peripheral blood. These receptors were obtained from a woman aged 45-60 years with COVID-19, enrolled during active disease. CDR3s include the opening cysteine and the closing phenylalanine or tryptophan. A D gene is named only where the DNA matches it firmly. Part of the rows lack a size; the others show once, few, many or a class for expanded clones.

j_call clone_size v_call d_call cdr3_nt cdr3_aa
TRBJ1-5 - TRBV28 - TGTGCCACCACTAACAGGGCCCAGCCCCAGCATTTT CATTNRAQPQHF
TRBJ1-2 - TRBV5-6 - TGTGCCAGCAGCTTGCCCGACAGGTCCTATGGCTACACCTTC CASSLPDRSYGYTF
TRBJ1-5 - TRBV19 - TGTGCCAGTAGTATTTCGGGATTCGATCAGCCCCAGCATTTT CASSISGFDQPQHF
TRBJ2-7 few TRBV5-6 - TGTGCCAGCAGCCCAGTGAGGGGGTTAGGGGAGCAGTACTTC CASSPVRGLGEQYF
TRBJ2-1 - TRBV28 TRBD1 TGTGCCAGCAGTCTCAGGGACAGGCGCCCCAACAATGAGCAGTTCTTC CASSLRDRRPNNEQFF
TRBJ2-3 once TRBV9 TRBD2 TGTGCCAGCAGCCCCGGACTAGCGGATACTAGCACAGATACGCAGTATTTT CASSPGLADTSTDTQYF
TRBJ1-4 - TRBV5-6 TRBD1 TGTGCCAGCAGCTGGGCACCGGGACAGGGTAATGAAAAACTGTTTTTT CASSWAPGQGNEKLFF
TRBJ1-4 once TRBV7-6 - TGTGCCAGCAGCTTACTTACGGCAACTAATGAAAAACTGTTTTTT CASSLLTATNEKLFF
TRBJ1-5 - TRBV5-6 TRBD1 TGTGCCAGCAGCTTAGGGACAGGGAGGGCCAATCAGCCCCAGCATTTT CASSLGTGRANQPQHF
TRBJ2-5 - TRBV6-5 TRBD2 TGTGCCAGCAGTTACTCCTGGACTAGCGAGACCCAGTACTTC CASSYSWTSETQYF
TRBJ2-3 - TRBV5-5 TRBD1 TGTGCCAGCAGCTTTCAGGGGGCGGGAGATACGCAGTATTTT CASSFQGAGDTQYF
TRBJ1-2 once TRBV29-1 - TGCAGCGTTCTAACCACCCAGGGGACCTATGGCTACACCTTC CSVLTTQGTYGYTF
TRBJ1-1 - TRBV19 - TGTGCCAGTAGTCTCGGGACACCGAAAAGGGCTTTCTTT CASSLGTPKRAFF
TRBJ2-7 few TRBV21-1 - TGTGCCAGCAGCAAAGTTGGGGGACTAGCGGACGCAAAGGAGCAGTACTTC CASSKVGGLADAKEQYF
TRBJ1-5 - TRBV6-5 - TGTGCCAGCAGGCGGGAGAATCAGCCCCAGCATTTT CASRRENQPQHF
TRBJ1-2 - TRBV24-1 TRBD1 TGTGCCACCAGTGATTACAGGGGGAGCGGCTACACCTTC CATSDYRGSGYTF
TRBJ2-7 - TRBV27 TRBD1 TGTGCCAGCGCCCGGGACAGGGTTTCCGAGCAGTACTTC CASARDRVSEQYF
TRBJ1-4 - TRBV3-1/TRBV3-2 - TGTGCCAGCAGCCTGACTTTCTCTAATGAAAAACTGTTTTTT CASSLTFSNEKLFF